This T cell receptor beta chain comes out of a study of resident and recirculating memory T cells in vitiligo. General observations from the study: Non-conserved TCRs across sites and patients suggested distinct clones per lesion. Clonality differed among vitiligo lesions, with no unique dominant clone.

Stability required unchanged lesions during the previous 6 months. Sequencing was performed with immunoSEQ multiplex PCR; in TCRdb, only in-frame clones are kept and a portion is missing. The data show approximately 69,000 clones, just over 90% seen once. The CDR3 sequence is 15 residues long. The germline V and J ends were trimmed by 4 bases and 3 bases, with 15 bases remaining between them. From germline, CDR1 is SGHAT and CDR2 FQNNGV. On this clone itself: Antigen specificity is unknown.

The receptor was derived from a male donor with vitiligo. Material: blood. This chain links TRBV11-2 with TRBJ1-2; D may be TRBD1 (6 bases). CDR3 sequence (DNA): TGTGCCAGCAGCTCACTCAGGGGTAGTGACTATGGCTACACCTTC. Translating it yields CASSSLRGSDYGYTF.